Below, 6 T cell receptor beta chains from the same sample are listed, as sequenced in a study of T cells in Graves' hyperthyroidism and ophthalmopathy. There were TCR beta CDR3 regions amplified from RNA transcripts. Carried out on the TCR CDR3, a first-round RT-PCR used the HTBI primer set. One entry per CDR3 protein, called by TCRdb with MiXCR from the multiplex PCR reads. The sample has approximately 600,000 distinct CDR3 sequences; approximately 15% are singletons. Sequenced input: blood. The receptors were sampled from a woman aged 18-29 years with Graves' ophthalmopathy.

This clonotype was counted a few times. The J gene is TRBJ2-5, the V gene TRBV2; 9 bases agree with TRBD2. Looked up from germline, CDR1 is SNHLY and CDR2 is FYNNEI. This CDR3 has 15 residues. V trimming: 2 bases; J trimming: 4 bases; junction bases outside the gene matches: 5. In DNA, the CDR3 is TGTGCCAGCAGTGAATTTATAGCGGGAGTAGAGACCCAGTACTTC. Protein: CASSEFIAGVETQYF.

This sequence joins TRBV28 and TRBJ2-1; TRBD1 matches at 7 bases. The CDR3 has 15 residues. Germline-derived CDR1 and CDR2 are MDHEN and SYDVKM. Unmatched junction bases numbered 10, after V lost 5 bases and J lost 6 bases. Here the CDR3 DNA reads TGTGCCAGCAGTCGGGGACAGTTACACCTCAATGAGCAGTTCTTC. This encodes CASSRGQLHLNEQFF.

The sample holds a few counts of this clonotype. The rearrangement links TRBV7-3 to TRBJ2-7; TRBD2 is a possible D gene (5 bases). The CDR3 has 15 amino acids. Germline CDR1 reads SGHTA; CDR2 reads FQGTGA. V lost 2 bases and J lost 4, with 15 bases in between. In nucleotides, the CDR3 is TGTGCCAGCAGCTTAGGGCCCGGGATTAATTACGAGCAGTACTTC. The encoded protein is CASSLGPGINYEQYF.

At least ten counts were recorded for this clonotype. The V call is TRBV6-6, the J call TRBJ1-1; 12 positions match TRBD1. The CDR3 consists of 17 residues. J gave up 0 bases and V 1 base, and 3 bases lay outside the gene matches. Per germline, CDR1 MNHNY and CDR2 SVGAGI (reference sequence). The CDR3 DNA reads as TGTGCCAGCAGTTACTGGGGACAGGGGGCGATGAACACTGAAGCTTTCTTT. Translation gives CASSYWGQGAMNTEAFF.

At least ten counts were recorded for this clonotype. CDR3 region: CASSEWSREFAYEQYF. The CDR3 DNA reads as TGTGCCAGCAGTGAGTGGAGTAGGGAGTTCGCCTACGAGCAGTACTTC. This chain uses TRBV2 with TRBJ2-7; possibly TRBD2 for D (5 bases). This CDR3 contains 16 residues. V dropped 3 bases and J dropped 2 bases, with 17 bases sitting between them. Germline V CDR1 and CDR2: SNHLY, FYNNEI.

This clonotype was seen ten or more times. This chain joins TRBV27 and TRBJ1-2, with 7 bases identical to TRBD1. V gave up 6 bases and J gave up 4 bases; unmatched junction bases: 11. The germline CDR1 and CDR2 sequences are MNHEY and SMNVEV (reference sequence). The CDR3 has 15 residues. The CDR3 spells CASSIGTAGFYGYTF. The CDR3, as DNA: TGTGCCAGCAGCATTGGGACAGCAGGGTTCTATGGCTACACCTTC.